The 17 T cell receptor beta chains below all came from one sample that was sequenced in a study of blood T cell repertoires in COVID-19. Assay: immunoSEQ multiplex PCR; the TCRdb copy retains only in-frame clones and omits some. The table lists more than 200,000 clones, around nine tenths of them singletons. Sequencing was carried out using peripheral blood. The receptor set was obtained from a woman aged 55-75 years with acute or convalescent COVID-19.

This chain connects TRBV3-1 (or the pseudogene TRBV3-2) to TRBJ1-6; tentative D call: TRBD1 (5 bases). This CDR3 is built from 14 residues. The germline V gene encodes CDR1 LGHDT and CDR2 YNNKEL (reference sequence). V was cut by 1 base and J by 10 bases, with 11 bases left in between. The CDR3 DNA sequence: TGTGCCAGCAGCCAAGGAGGAGGGGCCTCACCCCTCCACTTT. Amino acids: CASSQGGGASPLHF.

As for this clone: Other DNA sequences of this sample code for an identical CDR3. This sequence joins TRBV7-3 and TRBJ2-5; 8 bases map to TRBD2. V lost 2 bases and J lost 2; bases outside the gene matches: 1. The CDR3 sequence is 14 residues long. Germline CDR1 is SGHTA and CDR2 is FQGTGA. Here the CDR3 reads CASSLAGGQETQYF. In nucleotides, the CDR3 is TGTGCCAGCAGCTTAGCGGGGGGTCAAGAGACCCAGTACTTC.

The chain links TRBV15 to TRBJ2-3; 8 bases fit TRBD2. From germline, CDR1 is LNHNV and CDR2 YYDKDF (reference sequence). CDR3 size: 15 residues. Germline trimming cut 2 bases from V and 2 bases from J; bases unmatched to any gene: 3. CDR3 in amino acids: CATSRFSGNTDTQYF. DNA of the CDR3: TGTGCCACCAGCAGATTTAGCGGGAACACAGATACGCAGTATTTT.

J is TRBJ2-5 and V is TRBV6-1; 11 nucleotides align to TRBD2. CDR1 and CDR2 from the germline V gene are MNHNS and SASEGT. CDR3 length: 16 amino acids. The V segment lost 0 bases and the J segment 3 bases; nucleotides outside the gene matches: 3. The CDR3 protein is CASSEAVAGGEETQYF. Here the CDR3 DNA reads TGTGCCAGCAGTGAAGCGGTAGCGGGAGGGGAAGAGACCCAGTACTTC.

The CDR3 DNA is TGTGCCTGGAGTGTTACCCGCGAGGAAAAACTGTTTTTT. Its protein is CAWSVTREEKLFF. The chain uses TRBV30 and TRBJ1-4; D not certain. The CDR3 runs 13 residues. Germline lookup yields CDR1 GTSNPN and CDR2 SVGIG (reference sequence). V lost 0 bases and J lost 8, with 10 bases in between. The variable domain in full, with the rest retrieved from reference TRBV30 and TRBJ1-4, is SQTIHQWPATLVQPVGSPLSLECTVEGTSNPNLYWYRQAAGRGLQLLFYSVGIGQISSEVPQNLSASRPQDRQFILSSKKLLLSDSGFYLCAWSVTREEKLFFGSGTQLSVL.

The chain links TRBV15 to TRBJ1-3; maybe TRBD1 (6 bases). The V gene's germline CDR1 is LNHNV and CDR2 YYDKDF (reference sequence). This CDR3 has 17 amino acids. Trimming left V 0 bases short and J 0 bases short, with 12 bases between. Here the CDR3 reads CATSRDPGTSSGNTIYF. CDR3 bases: TGTGCCACCAGCAGAGATCCTGGGACATCCTCTGGAAACACCATATATTTT.

The rearrangement joins TRBV30 to TRBJ2-7; D is unresolved. Trimming took 1 base from V and 2 from J, leaving 3 bases between them. This CDR3 is 11 amino acids long. Germline CDR1 and CDR2: GTSNPN and SVGIG (reference sequence). CDR3 nucleotide sequence: TGTGCCTGGAGTGCTCCCTACGAGCAGTACTTC. This codes for CAWSAPYEQYF.

The J gene is TRBJ2-1, the V gene TRBV19; D is unresolved. The CDR3 covers 11 residues. From germline, CDR1 is LNHDA and CDR2 SQIVND (reference sequence). V was trimmed by 7 bases and J by 3 bases, leaving 4 bases between them. The CDR3 sequence: CASNSYNEQFF. CDR3 DNA sequence: TGTGCCAGTAACAGCTACAATGAGCAGTTCTTC.

This clone showed up just a few times. The CDR3 region has the DNA TGTGCCAGCAGCTTAGGTGGACAGGGCTTCTCTGGAAACACCATATATTTT. Translation: CASSLGGQGFSGNTIYF. The chain employs TRBV7-6 and TRBJ1-3; 8 bases agree with TRBD1. The CDR3 has 17 amino acids. The ends lost 1 base at V and 0 bases at J; junction bases unmatched: 5. Germline assignment: CDR1 SGHVS and CDR2 FNYEAQ. The full variable domain, its missing parts supplied by reference TRBV7-6 and TRBJ1-3, is GAGVSQSPRYKVTKRGQDVALRCDPISGHVSLYWYRQALGQGPEFLTYFNYEAQQDKSGLPNDRFSAERPEGSISTLTIQRTEQRDSAMYRCASSLGGQGFSGNTIYFGEGSWLTVV.

J is TRBJ1-3 and V is TRBV10-3, with no clear D. The CDR3 runs 16 residues. V was trimmed by 2 bases and J by 0 bases, leaving 11 bases between them. The germline gives CDR1 ENHRY, CDR2 SYGVKD. The DNA of the CDR3 is TGTGCCATCAGTGAGCCTGCAGGCAGCTCTGGAAACACCATATATTTT. Residues: CAISEPAGSSGNTIYF.

This chain links TRBV29-1 with TRBJ2-7, with TRBD2 matching 8 bases. CDR1 is SQVTM and CDR2 is ANQGSEA in the germline V gene. This CDR3 is built from 13 residues. V lost 8 bases, J lost 3 bases, and 9 bases stayed unmatched. CDR3 in amino acids: CSLGSGSNYEQYF. The CDR3, as DNA: TGCAGCCTTGGGAGCGGGAGTAACTACGAGCAGTACTTC.

This clone has only a few counts. The chain combines TRBV5-8 with TRBJ1-5; D is unresolved. V was cut by 5 bases and J by 0 bases, with 6 bases left in between. The CDR3 contains 13 residues. CDR1 is SGHTS, CDR2 YDEGEE, per germline. The CDR3 DNA follows: TGTGCCAGCAGTATCTTTAGCAATCAGCCCCAGCATTTT. This translates into CASSIFSNQPQHF.

J is TRBJ2-7 and V is TRBV3-1 (or the pseudogene TRBV3-2); D is possibly TRBD2 (6 bases). CDR1 and CDR2 from the germline V gene are LGHDT and YNNKEL (reference sequence). V was pared by 1 base and J by 2 bases, with 15 bases between. This CDR3 has 16 residues. CDR3 coding DNA: TGTGCCAGCAGCCAAGTCCTAGCTAGCGCGACCTACGAGCAGTACTTC. Its protein is CASSQVLASATYEQYF.

The chain couples TRBV30 to TRBJ2-1; TRBD2 matches 11 bases. The CDR3 is made up of 14 amino acids. The germline CDR1 and CDR2 sequences are GTSNPN and SVGIG (reference sequence). V was pared by 5 bases and J by 4 bases, with 4 bases of the junction left unmatched. In nucleotides, the CDR3 is TGTGCCTGGGGTAGCGGGAGGGCGTACAATGAGCAGTTCTTC. It specifies CAWGSGRAYNEQFF.

The rearrangement uses TRBV11-2 and TRBJ1-3, with D perhaps matching TRBD1 (6 bases). Trimming took 5 bases from V and 4 from J, leaving 15 bases between them. Germline assignment: CDR1 SGHAT and CDR2 FQNNGV. The CDR3 has 15 amino acids. CDR3 amino acids: CASSQGWGGGNTIYF. The CDR3 nucleotides are TGTGCCAGCAGCCAGGGATGGGGGGGCGGAAACACCATATATTTT.

The chain employs TRBV13 and TRBJ1-5, with TRBD1 identical over 8 bases. CDR1 is PRHDT and CDR2 is FYEKMQ in the germline V gene (reference sequence). The CDR3 is made up of 15 amino acids. With V trimmed by 2 bases and J by 6 bases, 6 bases remained unmatched. As DNA, the CDR3 is TGTGCCAGCAGCTTAAACAGGGGGGCGAGTCAGCCCCAGCATTTT. Its translation is CASSLNRGASQPQHF. Full variable domain (remainder filled in from reference TRBV13 and TRBJ1-5): AAGVIQSPRHLIKEKRETATLKCYPIPRHDTVYWYQQGPGQDPQFLISFYEKMQSDKGSIPDRFSAQQFSDYHSELNMSSLELGDSALYFCASSLNRGASQPQHFGDGTRLSIL.

This chain uses TRBV18 with TRBJ1-1, with D perhaps matching TRBD1 (5 bases). CDR1 is KGHSH, CDR2 LQKENI, per germline. The CDR3 is 14 amino acids. V dropped 6 bases and J dropped 1 base, with 12 bases sitting between them. CDR3 in amino acids: CASSRDGENTEAFF. For the CDR3, the DNA is TGTGCCAGCTCGCGGGACGGGGAGAACACTGAAGCTTTCTTT.